This T cell receptor (beta chain) was identified in a study of prognosis after radiotherapy for stage I lung cancer. Findings and limits, study-wide: Metastatic and non-metastatic patients reportedly diverged in TRBV and TRBJ gene usage. In patients receiving stereotactic body radiation therapy, unique TCR clone counts fell afterward, median around 10,000 versus 6,900.

V lost 4 bases to trimming and J lost 5 bases; unmatched junction nucleotides: 10. The germline V gene has CDR1 SGHDT and CDR2 YYEEEE. This CDR3 has 16 amino acids. The study amplified the TCR beta CDR3 region from genomic DNA. This amplification was carried out by two rounds of multiplex PCR. Round one of PCR was performed, and it used primers specific to each TRBV and TRBJ gene. As the PCR entered its second round, universal primers were used. TCRdb processed the multiplex PCR reads anew with MiXCR; each CDR3 protein has one entry. The table has some 13,000 distinct CDR3 sequences, about 50% seen once. Sample share makes this clonotype medium-sized. Its matching antigen is unknown.

The sequences come from PBMCs, collected before or after stereotactic body radiation therapy (not recorded which). V usage is TRBV5-6 and J usage is TRBJ2-7; 12 bases match TRBD2. The TCR was taken from a donor aged 50 or older with non-small cell lung cancer. The CDR3 here is CASSGSTSGSADEQYF. CDR3 nucleotides: TGTGCCAGCAGCGGATCGACTAGCGGGAGTGCGGACGAGCAGTACTTC. Drawing the rest from reference TRBV5-6 and TRBJ2-7, the complete variable domain is DAGVTQSPTHLIKTRGQQVTLRCSPKSGHDTVSWYQQALGQGPQFIFQYYEEEERQRGNFPDRFSGHQFPNYSSELNVNALLLGDSALYLCASSGSTSGSADEQYFGPGTRLTVT.